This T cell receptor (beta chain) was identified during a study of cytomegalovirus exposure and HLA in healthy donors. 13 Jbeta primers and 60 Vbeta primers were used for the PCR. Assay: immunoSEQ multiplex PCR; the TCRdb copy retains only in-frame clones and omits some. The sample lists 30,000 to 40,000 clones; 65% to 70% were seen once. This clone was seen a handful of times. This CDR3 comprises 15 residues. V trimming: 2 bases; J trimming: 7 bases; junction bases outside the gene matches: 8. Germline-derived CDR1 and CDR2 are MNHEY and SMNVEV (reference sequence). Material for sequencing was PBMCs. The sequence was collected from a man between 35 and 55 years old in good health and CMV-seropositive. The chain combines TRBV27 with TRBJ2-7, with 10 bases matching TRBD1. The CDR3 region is CASSLADRGRGEQYF. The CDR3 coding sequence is TGTGCCAGCAGTTTAGCGGACAGGGGGAGGGGAGAGCAGTACTTC.